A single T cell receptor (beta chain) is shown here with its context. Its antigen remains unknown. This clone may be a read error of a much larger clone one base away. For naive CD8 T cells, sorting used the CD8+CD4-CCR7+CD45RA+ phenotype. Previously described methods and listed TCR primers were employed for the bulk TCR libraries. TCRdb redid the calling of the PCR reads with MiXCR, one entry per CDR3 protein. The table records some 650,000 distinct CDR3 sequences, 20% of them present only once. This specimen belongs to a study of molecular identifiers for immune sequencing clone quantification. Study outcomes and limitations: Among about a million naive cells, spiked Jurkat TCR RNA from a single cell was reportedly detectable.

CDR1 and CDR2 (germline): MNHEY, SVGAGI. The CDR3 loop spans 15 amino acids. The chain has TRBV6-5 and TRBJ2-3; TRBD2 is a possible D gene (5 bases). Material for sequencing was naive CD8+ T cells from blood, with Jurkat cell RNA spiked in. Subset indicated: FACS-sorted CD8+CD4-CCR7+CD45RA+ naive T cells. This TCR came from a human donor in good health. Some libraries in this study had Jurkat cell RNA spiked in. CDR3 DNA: TGTGCCAGCAGTTTCGGCGGGCACCTCACAGAAACGCAGTATTTT. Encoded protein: CASSFGGHLTETQYF.